This is a list of T cell receptor beta chains from one sample in a study of CD8 T cells in Susac syndrome. TCRdb itself ran the immunoSEQ multiplex PCR reads through MiXCR, one entry per CDR3 protein. The table includes about 300,000 distinct CDR3 sequences, 70% to 90% detected once. The sequenced material came from CD8+ T cells from PBMCs. The origin of the receptors is a human donor with multiple sclerosis. The CDR3 runs from the conserved cysteine through the conserved F or W. Each record gives: D gene, J gene, V gene, clone size, CDR3 protein, CDR3 DNA. A D gene is named only where the DNA matches it firmly. Part of the rows lack a size; the others show once, few, many or a class for expanded clones.

D: TRBD2
J: TRBJ2-1
V: TRBV7-9
size: .
CDR3: CASSLAGGPHEQFF
DNA: TGTGCCAGCAGCTTAGCGGGAGGGCCACATGAGCAGTTCTTC

D: TRBD1
J: TRBJ2-3
V: TRBV12-3/TRBV12-4
size: .
CDR3: CASLDRVTDTQYF
DNA: TGTGCCAGTCTGGACAGGGTGACAGATACGCAGTATTTT

D: .
J: TRBJ2-7
V: TRBV2
size: .
CDR3: CASGGRTPYEQYF
DNA: TGTGCCAGCGGGGGCAGGACCCCCTACGAGCAGTACTTC

D: .
J: TRBJ1-2
V: TRBV7-9
size: few
CDR3: CASTSFGVDGYTF
DNA: TGTGCCAGCACCTCCTTTGGAGTGGATGGCTACACCTTC

D: .
J: TRBJ2-7
V: TRBV20-1
size: .
CDR3: CSAPLAVSYEQYF
DNA: TGCAGTGCCCCCTTAGCGGTCTCCTACGAGCAGTACTTC

D: TRBD1
J: TRBJ1-1
V: TRBV27
size: .
CDR3: CASSPRDRFAGTEAFF
DNA: TGTGCCAGCAGTCCTCGGGACAGGTTCGCGGGGACTGAAGCTTTCTTT

D: .
J: TRBJ2-7
V: TRBV7-9
size: .
CDR3: CASSRGSSYEQYF
DNA: TGTGCCAGCAGCCGGGGGAGCTCCTACGAGCAGTACTTC

D: .
J: TRBJ2-4
V: TRBV27
size: .
CDR3: CASSPKDAKNIQYF
DNA: TGTGCCAGCAGTCCCAAGGATGCCAAAAACATTCAGTACTTC

D: .
J: TRBJ1-2
V: TRBV27
size: .
CDR3: CASSPILRDGPNYGYTF
DNA: TGTGCCAGCAGTCCTATTCTCCGGGACGGACCTAACTATGGCTACACCTTC

D: .
J: TRBJ1-1
V: TRBV19
size: few
CDR3: CASSIERATEAFF
DNA: TGTGCCAGTAGTATTGAGAGGGCCACTGAAGCTTTCTTT

D: .
J: TRBJ2-5
V: TRBV5-4
size: .
CDR3: CASSFADGFQETQYF
DNA: TGTGCCAGCAGCTTCGCCGACGGTTTCCAAGAGACCCAGTACTTC

D: .
J: TRBJ2-1
V: TRBV6-2/TRBV6-3
size: .
CDR3: CASRWGRDNEQFF
DNA: TGTGCCAGCAGATGGGGTAGGGACAATGAGCAGTTCTTC

D: .
J: TRBJ2-7
V: TRBV28
size: .
CDR3: CASSLTVAYEQYF
DNA: TGTGCCAGCAGTTTAACGGTAGCCTACGAGCAGTACTTC

D: TRBD1
J: TRBJ2-2
V: TRBV27
size: .
CDR3: CASSAWTGGNGELFF
DNA: TGTGCCAGCAGTGCCTGGACAGGGGGCAACGGGGAGCTGTTTTTT

D: TRBD2
J: TRBJ2-1
V: TRBV20-1
size: .
CDR3: CSASPIGTSGRREQFF
DNA: TGCAGTGCTTCACCCATCGGGACTAGCGGGCGGCGGGAGCAGTTCTTC

D: .
J: TRBJ2-3
V: TRBV11-2
size: .
CDR3: CASSLPGRTDTQYF
DNA: TGTGCCAGCAGCTTGCCCGGACGCACAGATACGCAGTATTTT

D: TRBD1
J: TRBJ2-7
V: TRBV7-9
size: .
CDR3: CASWGTGGYEQYF
DNA: TGTGCCAGCTGGGGGACAGGGGGCTACGAGCAGTACTTC

D: .
J: TRBJ2-4
V: TRBV19
size: .
CDR3: CASTSTREILAKNIQYF
DNA: TGTGCCAGTACTAGCACCAGGGAGATACTAGCCAAAAACATTCAGTACTTC

D: .
J: TRBJ1-2
V: TRBV4-1
size: .
CDR3: CASSQEGGYGYTF
DNA: TGCGCCAGCAGCCAGGAGGGCGGCTATGGCTACACCTTC

D: .
J: TRBJ2-1
V: TRBV6-4
size: .
CDR3: CASRGGWGYNEQFF
DNA: TGTGCCAGCCGGGGCGGTTGGGGGTACAATGAGCAGTTCTTC

D: .
J: TRBJ2-4
V: TRBV25-1
size: .
CDR3: CASSEYQGGEGIQYF
DNA: TGTGCCAGCAGTGAATACCAGGGGGGTGAGGGCATTCAGTACTTC

D: .
J: TRBJ2-3
V: TRBV27
size: .
CDR3: CASSLWPRLDSDTQYF
DNA: TGTGCCAGCAGTTTATGGCCTCGACTCGACTCAGATACGCAGTATTTT

D: .
J: TRBJ2-7
V: TRBV13
size: .
CDR3: CASKGGPEQGEQYF
DNA: TGTGCCAGCAAAGGAGGTCCAGAACAGGGCGAGCAGTACTTC

D: TRBD2
J: TRBJ2-7
V: TRBV29-1
size: .
CDR3: CSVLAGAGEQYF
DNA: TGCAGCGTTCTAGCGGGAGCCGGCGAGCAGTACTTC

D: TRBD2
J: TRBJ2-2
V: TRBV5-1
size: .
CDR3: CASRPVPETSGMNTGELFF
DNA: TGCGCCAGCAGACCGGTCCCCGAGACTAGCGGGATGAACACCGGGGAGCTGTTTTTT

D: TRBD1
J: TRBJ2-7
V: TRBV29-1
size: .
CDR3: CSVTRTGATVDEQYF
DNA: TGCAGCGTGACAAGGACAGGGGCGACCGTCGACGAGCAGTACTTC

D: .
J: TRBJ1-1
V: TRBV6-5
size: .
CDR3: CVSSYWDGYTEAFF
DNA: TGTGTCAGCAGTTACTGGGACGGCTACACTGAAGCTTTCTTT

D: .
J: TRBJ2-5
V: TRBV7-9
size: .
CDR3: CASSLPGLAGKETQYF
DNA: TGTGCCAGCAGCTTACCCGGGTTGGCAGGGAAAGAGACCCAGTACTTC

D: .
J: TRBJ1-3
V: TRBV6-5
size: .
CDR3: CASSSLGQPGPGNTIYF
DNA: TGTGCCAGCAGTTCTCTAGGACAGCCAGGGCCTGGAAACACCATATATTTT

D: .
J: TRBJ1-5
V: TRBV28
size: .
CDR3: CASSLQTSNQPQHF
DNA: TGTGCCAGCAGTTTACAGACAAGCAATCAGCCCCAGCATTTT

D: TRBD1
J: TRBJ1-5
V: TRBV4-2
size: .
CDR3: CASSHYRGGPYQPQHF
DNA: TGTGCCAGCAGCCACTACAGGGGCGGGCCATATCAGCCCCAGCATTTT

D: .
J: TRBJ1-4
V: TRBV27
size: .
CDR3: CASGLTASTNEKLFF
DNA: TGTGCCAGCGGTTTAACGGCTTCCACTAATGAAAAACTGTTTTTT

D: .
J: TRBJ2-1
V: TRBV10-3
size: .
CDR3: CATLLPSNNEQFF
DNA: TGTGCCACCCTCCTTCCGAGCAACAATGAGCAGTTCTTC

D: .
J: TRBJ1-4
V: TRBV3-1
size: .
CDR3: CASSQGVRSNPRF
DNA: TGTGCCAGCAGCCAAGGGGTCCGGAGCAACCCCCGTTTT

D: .
J: TRBJ1-5
V: TRBV4-1
size: few
CDR3: CASSQDLSPTSQHF
DNA: TGCGCCAGCAGCCAAGATCTTTCTCCGACGTCCCAGCATTTT

D: TRBD2
J: TRBJ2-1
V: TRBV27
size: .
CDR3: CASSLSTSGRAYNEQFF
DNA: TGTGCCAGCAGTTTATCGACTAGCGGGAGGGCCTACAATGAGCAGTTCTTC

D: .
J: TRBJ1-6
V: TRBV27
size: .
CDR3: CASREGNSPLHF
DNA: TGTGCCAGCCGGGAGGGAAATTCACCCCTCCACTTT

D: TRBD1
J: TRBJ2-7
V: TRBV13
size: .
CDR3: CASSLGSTGAYEQYF
DNA: TGTGCCAGCAGCTTAGGGTCGACAGGGGCCTACGAGCAGTACTTC

D: .
J: TRBJ2-1
V: TRBV29-1
size: few
CDR3: CSVGGEQFF
DNA: TGCAGCGTTGGAGGTGAGCAGTTCTTC

D: .
J: TRBJ2-1
V: TRBV15
size: .
CDR3: CATSRDKRVPQFF
DNA: TGTGCCACCAGCAGAGATAAACGGGTGCCCCAGTTCTTC

D: .
J: TRBJ2-1
V: TRBV30
size: few
CDR3: CAWSGSVGGPPFF
DNA: TGTGCCTGGAGTGGGTCTGTCGGAGGCCCCCCGTTCTTC

D: TRBD2
J: TRBJ2-1
V: TRBV25-1
size: .
CDR3: CASSGLAGTSYNEQFF
DNA: TGTGCCAGCAGTGGATTAGCGGGAACCTCCTACAATGAGCAGTTCTTC

D: .
J: TRBJ1-4
V: TRBV2
size: .
CDR3: CASSEGPTTNEKLFF
DNA: TGTGCCAGCAGTGAGGGCCCAACAACTAATGAAAAACTGTTTTTT

D: .
J: TRBJ2-1
V: TRBV10-3
size: .
CDR3: CAISESMAGSYNEQFF
DNA: TGTGCCATCAGTGAGTCCATGGCGGGGTCCTACAATGAGCAGTTCTTC

D: .
J: TRBJ2-2
V: TRBV10-3
size: .
CDR3: CAIATSETGELFF
DNA: TGTGCCATCGCGACTAGTGAGACCGGGGAGCTGTTTTTT

D: .
J: TRBJ2-1
V: TRBV14
size: .
CDR3: CASSAFGNEQFF
DNA: TGTGCCAGCAGTGCTTTCGGGAATGAGCAGTTCTTC

D: .
J: TRBJ2-3
V: TRBV27
size: few
CDR3: CASSSGDTQYF
DNA: TGTGCCAGCAGTTCCGGAGATACGCAGTATTTT

D: TRBD1
J: TRBJ2-5
V: TRBV7-3
size: .
CDR3: CASSLTGQQETQYF
DNA: TGTGCCAGCAGCTTGACAGGGCAACAAGAGACCCAGTACTTC

D: TRBD1
J: TRBJ2-7
V: TRBV7-2
size: .
CDR3: CAIGQGPYEQYF
DNA: TGTGCCATAGGACAGGGCCCCTACGAGCAGTACTTC

D: .
J: TRBJ1-1
V: TRBV12-3/TRBV12-4
size: .
CDR3: CASSLSPGDTEAFF
DNA: TGTGCCAGCAGTTTATCCCCCGGGGACACTGAAGCTTTCTTT

D: .
J: TRBJ2-1
V: TRBV7-9
size: .
CDR3: CASSYGLPSYNEQFF
DNA: TGTGCCAGCAGCTACGGCCTCCCCTCCTACAATGAGCAGTTCTTC

D: .
J: TRBJ2-3
V: TRBV6-5
size: .
CDR3: CASSYEMTTDTQYF
DNA: TGTGCCAGCAGTTACGAAATGACGACAGATACGCAGTATTTT

D: .
J: TRBJ2-1
V: TRBV7-6
size: .
CDR3: CASSLVGGGGNEQFF
DNA: TGTGCCAGCAGCTTAGTGGGGGGCGGTGGGAATGAGCAGTTCTTC

D: TRBD1
J: TRBJ1-4
V: TRBV30
size: .
CDR3: CAYRGGEKLFF
DNA: TGTGCCTACAGGGGGGGAGAAAAACTGTTTTTT

D: .
J: TRBJ2-2
V: TRBV5-6
size: once
CDR3: CASSLRRNTGELFF
DNA: TGTGCCAGCAGCCTCAGAAGGAACACCGGGGAGCTGTTTTTT

D: .
J: TRBJ1-5
V: TRBV5-1
size: .
CDR3: CASSWDGSFNQPQHF
DNA: TGCGCCAGCAGCTGGGACGGTTCCTTCAATCAGCCCCAGCATTTT

D: .
J: TRBJ2-1
V: TRBV5-4
size: .
CDR3: CASSFNLGYEQFF
DNA: TGTGCCAGCAGCTTTAATCTAGGCTATGAGCAGTTCTTC